The next 9 T cell receptor beta chains were all read from a single sample in a study of molecular identifiers for immune sequencing clone quantification. MiXCR, run by TCRdb on the PCR reads, gives a single entry per CDR3 protein. The top ten hold 0.7% to 0.95% of the sample, which has roughly 630,000 distinct CDR3 sequences, 25% seen once. Sample: naive CD8+ T cells from blood, with Jurkat cell RNA spiked in. This sample's subset: FACS-sorted CD8+CD4-CCR7+CD45RA+ naive T cells. These receptors all stem from a human donor in good health. Some libraries in this study had Jurkat cell RNA spiked in.

This chain connects TRBV10-3 to TRBJ2-2, with D uncertain. Germline V gene data show CDR1 as ENHRY and CDR2 as SYGVKD. The CDR3 length is 12 residues. V lost 2 bases and J 5 bases, leaving 3 bases between the germline ends. CDR3 nucleotide sequence: TGTGCCATCAGTGAGCCTACCGGGGAGCTGTTTTTT. Its protein product is CAISEPTGELFF.

This clonotype has ten or more counts. Germline is not matched at one junction end, which may reflect a read error. The chain combines TRBV16 with TRBJ1-1, with TRBD1 matching over 11 bases. The V gene's germline CDR1 is KGHSY and CDR2 FQNENV. This CDR3 has 15 amino acids. The CDR3 DNA reads TGTGCCAGCAGTCAATCCGGGACAGGGGGGACTGAAGCTTTCTTT. Amino acids: CASSQSGTGGTEAFF. The full variable domain, rest sourced from reference TRBV16 and TRBJ1-1, is GEEVAQTPKHLVRGEGQKAKLYCAPIKGHSYVFWYQQVLKNEFKFLISFQNENVFDETGMPKERFSAKCLPNSPCSLEIQATKLEDSAVYFCASSQSGTGGTEAFFGQGTRLTVV.

This clonotype was recorded at least ten times. The J gene is TRBJ2-3, the V gene TRBV27; 11 bases agree with TRBD2. CDR1 is MNHEY, CDR2 SMNVEV, per germline (reference sequence). After removal of 7 bases from V and 4 bases from J, the junction contained 19 bases not matched to a gene. CDR3 length: 19 residues. The CDR3 loop reads CASIPRGSGGAGGADTQYF. The CDR3 nucleotides are TGTGCCAGCATTCCCCGTGGTAGCGGGGGGGCGGGGGGCGCAGATACGCAGTATTTT.

The chain links TRBV6-2 or TRBV6-3 to TRBJ2-5; TRBD2 matches at 12 bases. Trimming removed 5 bases from V and 2 bases from J; junction bases left unmatched: 3. CDR1 MNHEY and CDR2 SVGEGT come from the germline V gene. The CDR3 length is 15 residues. This chain's CDR3 is CASSNLAGGQETQYF. CDR3 nucleotides: TGTGCCAGCAGTAACCTAGCGGGAGGGCAAGAGACCCAGTACTTC.

This clonotype came up a few times. V gene TRBV30 combines with J gene TRBJ2-5; 7 nucleotides agree with TRBD1. The germline V gene has CDR1 GTSNPN and CDR2 SVGIG (reference sequence). The CDR3 runs to 14 residues. V was clipped by 5 bases and J by 2 bases; unmatched bases: 8. The CDR3 sequence: CAWVPGQPQETQYF. CDR3 in DNA: TGTGCCTGGGTACCGGGACAGCCACAAGAGACCCAGTACTTC.

For this clonotype: Just one base apart from a much larger clone, this may be a read error. The chain joins TRBV29-1 to TRBJ2-6; 9 bases map to TRBD1. The germline V gene encodes CDR1 SQVTM and CDR2 ANQGSEA. Trimming removed 2 bases from V and 3 bases from J; junction bases left unmatched: 5. The CDR3 has 16 amino acids. The CDR3 region has the DNA TGCAGCGTTGAATGGGGACAGGGCTATGGGGCCAACGTCCTGACTTTC. Protein product: CSVEWGQGYGANVLTF.

The sample holds many counts of this clonotype. The chain employs TRBV19 and TRBJ2-2; TRBD2 might be the D (5 bases). The CDR3 contains 15 residues. Germline V CDR1 and CDR2: LNHDA, SQIVND (reference sequence). Trimming took off 5 bases at V and 1 base at J, with 11 bases between the two ends. The DNA of the CDR3 is TGTGCCAGTAGTTTCGGCGGAGGGAACACCGGGGAGCTGTTTTTT. Its protein product is CASSFGGGNTGELFF.

V is TRBV6-2 or TRBV6-3 and J is TRBJ2-3, with 7 bases fitting TRBD1. After removal of 5 bases from V and 0 bases from J, the junction contained 11 bases not matched to a gene. The CDR3 contains 17 residues. CDR1 and CDR2 from the germline V gene are MNHEY and SVGEGT. CDR3 region: CASSHGIQGDSTDTQYF. The CDR3 DNA reads as TGTGCCAGCAGTCACGGGATCCAGGGGGACAGCACAGATACGCAGTATTTT.

Many counts were recorded for this clonotype. The chain joins TRBV7-9 to TRBJ2-3; TRBD1 aligns across 10 bases. With V trimmed by 2 bases and J by 2 bases, 10 bases remained unmatched. This CDR3 spans 18 amino acids. Germline assignment: CDR1 SEHNR and CDR2 FQNEAQ (reference sequence). The CDR3 spells CASSLPLGTGEITDTQYF. Here the CDR3 DNA reads TGTGCCAGCAGCTTACCTTTAGGGACAGGGGAAATCACAGATACGCAGTATTTT.